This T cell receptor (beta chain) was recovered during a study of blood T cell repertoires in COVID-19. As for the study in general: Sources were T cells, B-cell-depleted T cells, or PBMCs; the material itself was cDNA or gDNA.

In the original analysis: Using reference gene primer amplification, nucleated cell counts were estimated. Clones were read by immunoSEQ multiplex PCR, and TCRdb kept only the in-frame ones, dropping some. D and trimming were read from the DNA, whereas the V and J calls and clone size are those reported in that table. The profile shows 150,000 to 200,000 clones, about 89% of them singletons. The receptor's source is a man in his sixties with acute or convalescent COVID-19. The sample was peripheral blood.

For the CDR3, the DNA is TGTGCCAGCAGTGAAGACCGTTACGGGGGGCCACCGGAGCTGTTTTTT. Residues: CASSEDRYGGPPELFF. V usage is TRBV2 and J usage is TRBJ2-2; D may be TRBD2 (7 bases). CDR1 SNHLY and CDR2 FYNNEI come from the germline V gene. The V end lost 1 base, the J end lost 10 bases, and 19 bases lay between the germline ends. The CDR3 covers 16 residues.